This T cell receptor beta chain derives from a study of cytomegalovirus exposure and HLA in healthy donors. Per the germline V gene, CDR1 is SGHTA and CDR2 is FQGTGA. The V and J ends lost 0 bases and 6 bases respectively, with 16 bases between them. The CDR3 runs 16 residues. Primers: 60 Vbeta forward and 13 Jbeta reverse. The data were produced by immunoSEQ multiplex PCR, yet TCRdb's version contains in-frame clones alone and is incomplete. The sample comprises roughly 69,000 clones, 76% of which are singletons, and 3.3% rests with the top ten. The rearrangement joins TRBV7-3 to TRBJ2-3; maybe TRBD1 (7 bases). The sample was PBMCs. This TCR was recovered from a young man in good health and CMV-seronegative. The CDR3 region is CASSLTVVSGGDTQYF. CDR3 DNA: TGTGCCAGCAGCTTAACTGTAGTTTCAGGGGGGGATACGCAGTATTTT.